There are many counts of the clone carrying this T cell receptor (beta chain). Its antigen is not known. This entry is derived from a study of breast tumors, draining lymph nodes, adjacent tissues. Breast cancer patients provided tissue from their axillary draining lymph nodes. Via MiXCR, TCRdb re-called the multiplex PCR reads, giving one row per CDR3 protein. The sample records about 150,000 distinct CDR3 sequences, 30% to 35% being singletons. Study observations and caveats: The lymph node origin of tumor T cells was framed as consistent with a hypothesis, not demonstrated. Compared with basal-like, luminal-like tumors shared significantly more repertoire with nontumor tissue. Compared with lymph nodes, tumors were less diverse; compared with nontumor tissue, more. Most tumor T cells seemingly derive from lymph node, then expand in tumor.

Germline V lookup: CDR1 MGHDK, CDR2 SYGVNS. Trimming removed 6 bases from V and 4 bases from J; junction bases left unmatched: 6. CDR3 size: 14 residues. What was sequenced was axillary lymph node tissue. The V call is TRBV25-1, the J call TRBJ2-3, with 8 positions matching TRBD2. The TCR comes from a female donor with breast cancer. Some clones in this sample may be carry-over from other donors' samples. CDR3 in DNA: TGTGCCAGCAGCCGGGGGGGGGGCGCAGATACGCAGTATTTT. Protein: CASSRGGGADTQYF.